This is a list of T cell receptor beta chains from one sample in a study of T cell responses to AZD1222 COVID-19 vaccine. The assay was immunoSEQ multiplex PCR, and TCRdb's table has in-frame clones only and misses some. The sample includes over 100,000 clones, 89% of them seen just once. Material: peripheral blood, obtained on day 0 of AZD1222 vaccination. Receptors originate from an adult in good health. CDR3s leave out the opening cysteine and the closing phenylalanine or tryptophan. Each record gives: V gene, J gene, CDR3 protein.

V: TRBV6-6; J: TRBJ2-2; CDR3: ASSYEAGGTGELF
V: TRBV5-1; J: TRBJ1-5; CDR3: ASSGPEEEAQPQH
V: TRBV27; J: TRBJ1-1; CDR3: ASSLGYPAKYTEAF
V: TRBV19; J: TRBJ1-2; CDR3: ASKDRDYYGYT
V: TRBV3-1/TRBV3-2; J: TRBJ1-2; CDR3: ASSQDGGQGWGYT
V: TRBV30; J: TRBJ1-6; CDR3: AWSPDVGTWANSPLH
V: TRBV6-4; J: TRBJ1-2; CDR3: ASSDANGFGYT
V: TRBV18; J: TRBJ2-5; CDR3: ASSPREGGETQY
V: TRBV6-6; J: TRBJ1-5; CDR3: ASSQGRSAGNQPQH
V: TRBV19; J: TRBJ1-1; CDR3: ASSMPLETEAF
V: TRBV6-5; J: TRBJ2-1; CDR3: ASSSRETTTYNEQF
V: TRBV18; J: TRBJ2-5; CDR3: ASSPSVGAAYQETQY
V: TRBV6-4; J: TRBJ1-6; CDR3: ASSGDQVQQPYSYNSPLH
V: TRBV11-2; J: TRBJ2-7; CDR3: ASSLESLAGGGSYEQY
V: TRBV6-2/TRBV6-3; J: TRBJ2-7; CDR3: ASSRDRSYEQY
V: TRBV20-1; J: TRBJ2-7; CDR3: SASAGYEQY
V: TRBV3-1/TRBV3-2; J: TRBJ2-7; CDR3: ASSPRGGTGHYEQY
V: TRBV10-1; J: TRBJ2-6; CDR3: ASSEIGEGNPSGANVLT
V: TRBV2; J: TRBJ1-1; CDR3: ASGVEGGTEAF
V: TRBV10-3; J: TRBJ1-5; CDR3: ASAPEVHSNQPQH
V: TRBV14; J: TRBJ1-1; CDR3: ASSPWTGTSRVDTEAF
V: TRBV6-5; J: TRBJ1-1; CDR3: ASSQSGTFPVVAF
V: TRBV5-1; J: TRBJ2-1; CDR3: ASSSGMGGTSSYNEQF
V: TRBV30; J: TRBJ2-7; CDR3: AWGGERTYSYEQY
V: TRBV6-5; J: TRBJ1-1; CDR3: ASSYGQAVRGTEAF
V: TRBV5-5; J: TRBJ1-1; CDR3: ASSSTNSPEAF
V: TRBV2; J: TRBJ1-3; CDR3: ASSEQGTDSGNTIY
V: TRBV19; J: TRBJ1-5; CDR3: ASMGQAVADQPQH
V: TRBV30; J: TRBJ1-6; CDR3: AWSVTGGLNSPLH
V: TRBV7-2; J: TRBJ1-2; CDR3: ASSPGQAYGYT
V: TRBV30; J: TRBJ1-1; CDR3: AWNPRGTNTEAF
V: TRBV6-5; J: TRBJ1-3; CDR3: ASREAGNTIY
V: TRBV7-3; J: TRBJ2-2; CDR3: ASSAAPSGGHTGELF
V: TRBV7-9; J: TRBJ1-1; CDR3: ASSPGGAEAF
V: TRBV9; J: TRBJ1-3; CDR3: ASSTRPEGQPDSGNTIY
V: TRBV30; J: TRBJ2-7; CDR3: AWTDDTYEQY
V: TRBV7-2; J: TRBJ1-5; CDR3: ASSLELGRQQPQH